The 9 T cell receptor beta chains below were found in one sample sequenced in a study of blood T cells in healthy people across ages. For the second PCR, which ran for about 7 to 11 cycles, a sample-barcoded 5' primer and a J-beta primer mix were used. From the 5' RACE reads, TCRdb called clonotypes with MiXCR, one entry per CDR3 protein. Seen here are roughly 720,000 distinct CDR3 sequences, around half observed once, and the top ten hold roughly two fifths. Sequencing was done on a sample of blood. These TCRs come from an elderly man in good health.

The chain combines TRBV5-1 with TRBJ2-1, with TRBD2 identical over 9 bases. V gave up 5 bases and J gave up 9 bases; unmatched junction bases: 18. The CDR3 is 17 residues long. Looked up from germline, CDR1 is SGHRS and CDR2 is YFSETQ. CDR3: CASRSTASGVSGGEQFF. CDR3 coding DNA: TGCGCCAGCAGGTCGACGGCTAGCGGGGTTTCGGGAGGTGAGCAGTTCTTC.

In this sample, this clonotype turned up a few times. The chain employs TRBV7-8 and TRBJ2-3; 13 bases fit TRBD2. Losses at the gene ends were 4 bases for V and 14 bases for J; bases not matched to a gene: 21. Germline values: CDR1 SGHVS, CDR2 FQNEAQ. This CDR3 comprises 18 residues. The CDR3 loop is CASSSEGVSTSGRRYAYF. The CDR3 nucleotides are TGTGCCAGCAGCTCAGAGGGGGTTTCGACTAGCGGGAGGAGATACGCGTATTTT.

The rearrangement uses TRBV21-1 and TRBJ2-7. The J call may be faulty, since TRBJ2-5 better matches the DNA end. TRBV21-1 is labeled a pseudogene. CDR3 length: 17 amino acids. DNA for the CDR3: TGTGCCAGCAGCAAAGCCGGATATACTCCTCGACGTGAGACCCAGTACTTC. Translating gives CASSKAGYTPRRETQYF.

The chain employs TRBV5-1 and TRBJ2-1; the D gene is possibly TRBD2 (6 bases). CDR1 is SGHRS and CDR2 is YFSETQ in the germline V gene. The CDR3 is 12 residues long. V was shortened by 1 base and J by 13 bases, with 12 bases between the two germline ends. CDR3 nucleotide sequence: TGCGCCAGCAGCTTGTTTACCGGGGGTCAGTTCTTC. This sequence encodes CASSLFTGGQFF.

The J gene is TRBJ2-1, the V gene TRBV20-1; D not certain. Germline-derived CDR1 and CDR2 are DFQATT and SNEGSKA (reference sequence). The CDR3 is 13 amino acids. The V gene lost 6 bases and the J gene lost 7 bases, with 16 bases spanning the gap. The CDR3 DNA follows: TGCAGTGCCCCCCCAGGAGTGGGGAATGAGCAGTTCTTC. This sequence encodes CSAPPGVGNEQFF.

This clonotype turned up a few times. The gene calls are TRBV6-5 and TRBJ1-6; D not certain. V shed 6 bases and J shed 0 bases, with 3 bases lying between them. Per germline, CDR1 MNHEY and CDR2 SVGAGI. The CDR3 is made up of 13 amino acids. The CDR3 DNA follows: TGTGCCAGCAGGAACTCCTATAATTCACCCCTCCACTTT. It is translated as CASRNSYNSPLHF.

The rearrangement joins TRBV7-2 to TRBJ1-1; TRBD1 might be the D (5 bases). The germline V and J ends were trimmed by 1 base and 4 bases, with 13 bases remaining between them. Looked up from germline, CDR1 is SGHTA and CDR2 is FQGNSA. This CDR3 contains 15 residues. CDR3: CASSLVLGTSTEAFF. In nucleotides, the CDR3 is TGTGCCAGCAGCTTAGTGCTGGGGACCAGCACTGAAGCTTTCTTT.

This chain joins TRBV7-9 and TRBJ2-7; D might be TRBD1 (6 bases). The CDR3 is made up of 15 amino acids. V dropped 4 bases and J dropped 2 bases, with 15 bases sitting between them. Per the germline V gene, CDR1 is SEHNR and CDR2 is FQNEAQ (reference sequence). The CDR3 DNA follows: TGTGCCAGCAGCTCCAACAGGGCGGCGGCCTACGAGCAGTACTTC. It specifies CASSSNRAAAYEQYF.

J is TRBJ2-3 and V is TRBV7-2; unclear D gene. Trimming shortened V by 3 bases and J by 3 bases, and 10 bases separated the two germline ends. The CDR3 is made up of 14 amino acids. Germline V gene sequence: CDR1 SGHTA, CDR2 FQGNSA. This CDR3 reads CASSFRRQTDTQYF. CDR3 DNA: TGTGCCAGCAGCTTTCGTCGGCAGACAGATACGCAGTATTTT.